This is a list of T cell receptor beta chains from one sample in a study of blood T cell repertoires in COVID-19. This table comes from immunoSEQ multiplex PCR, and its TCRdb copy is limited to in-frame clones, with some not included. This repertoire shows under 200,000 clones, 85% to 90% found once; its top ten account for around 7%. Sequencing was done on a sample of peripheral blood. The receptors here all came from a man in his forties or fifties with active or convalescent COVID-19. CDR3s include the opening cysteine and the closing phenylalanine or tryptophan. D genes are given only for firm matches. Clone size is stated in some rows and not others, as once, few, many or a class when expanded.

CDR3 protein	CDR3 DNA	V gene	J gene	clone size	D gene
CASSQYREGNNEQFF	TGCGCCAGCAGCCAGTATCGGGAGGGGAACAATGAGCAGTTCTTC	TRBV4-1	TRBJ2-1	.	TRBD2
CASSASSGSPNEQFF	TGTGCCAGCAGCGCCTCTAGCGGGAGCCCCAATGAGCAGTTCTTC	TRBV9	TRBJ2-1	.	TRBD2
CASSEYKGQSTSSYEQYF	TGTGCCAGCAGTGAATACAAGGGGCAGAGCACCAGCTCCTACGAGCAGTACTTC	TRBV25-1	TRBJ2-7	.	.
CASRRDTRQETQYF	TGTGCCAGCAGACGGGACACACGACAAGAGACCCAGTACTTC	TRBV6-6	TRBJ2-5	.	.
CASSLGPSRDTEAFF	TGTGCCAGCAGCTTGGGTCCCTCGAGGGACACTGAAGCTTTCTTT	TRBV5-4	TRBJ1-1	.	.
CASSSGLAGVPSYEQYF	TGTGCCAGCAGCTCGGGACTAGCGGGCGTCCCGTCCTACGAGCAGTACTTC	TRBV7-9	TRBJ2-7	.	TRBD2
CASYRSPRQNTEAFF	TGCGCGAGCTACCGAAGTCCGCGACAGAACACTGAAGCTTTCTTT	TRBV5-1	TRBJ1-1	.	.
CASSDPGQMYGYTF	TGTGCCAGCAGTGATCCGGGACAGATGTATGGCTACACCTTC	TRBV27	TRBJ1-2	.	TRBD1
CASTIGQDYGYTF	TGTGCCAGCACCATCGGACAGGACTATGGCTACACCTTC	TRBV9	TRBJ1-2	.	TRBD1
CASSYPSGQGFHNF	TGTGCCAGCAGTTACCCGTCGGGACAGGGGTTCCATAACTTC	TRBV6-6	TRBJ2-5	.	TRBD1
CASSYSLRESGYTF	TGTGCCAGCAGTTACTCGCTAAGGGAGAGTGGCTACACCTTC	TRBV6-5	TRBJ1-2	.	.
CAWSEQGQPQHF	TGTGCCTGGAGTGAACAGGGACAGCCCCAGCATTTT	TRBV30	TRBJ1-5	.	.
CASSERQGIAMNTEAFF	TGTGCCAGCAGTGAACGGCAGGGGATCGCCATGAACACTGAAGCTTTCTTT	TRBV6-1	TRBJ1-1	once	.
CASSRAEDALQTQYF	TGTGCCAGCAGCCGAGCGGAGGACGCCCTTCAGACCCAGTACTTC	TRBV6-2/TRBV6-3	TRBJ2-5	few	.
CASTPQGYNEQFF	TGTGCCAGCACTCCACAGGGGTACAATGAGCAGTTCTTC	TRBV27	TRBJ2-1	.	TRBD1
CASSLEPGQTYNEQFF	TGTGCCAGCAGCCTCGAACCGGGACAAACCTACAATGAGCAGTTCTTC	TRBV9	TRBJ2-1	.	.
CAFHAGAGKLNEQFF	TGTGCCTTCCACGCAGGGGCAGGGAAGTTAAATGAGCAGTTCTTC	TRBV30	TRBJ2-1	once	.
CASSVGDRGGYTF	TGTGCCAGCAGCGTAGGGGACAGGGGTGGCTACACCTTC	TRBV9	TRBJ1-2	.	TRBD1
CASSRPGGVSNQPQHF	TGTGCCAGTAGTCGGCCAGGGGGAGTGAGCAATCAGCCCCAGCATTTT	TRBV19	TRBJ1-5	few	TRBD1
CASSERGRGVGETQYF	TGCGCCAGCAGTGAAAGGGGCAGGGGAGTAGGGGAGACCCAGTACTTC	TRBV10-1	TRBJ2-5	.	.
CASSFFSSAISGEQYF	TGTGCCAGCAGTTTTTTCTCTAGCGCGATATCCGGCGAGCAGTACTTC	TRBV28	TRBJ2-7	.	.
CASSDFRGLAGVNEQFF	TGTGCCAGCAGTGACTTCCGTGGACTAGCGGGGGTCAATGAGCAGTTCTTC	TRBV25-1	TRBJ2-1	.	TRBD2
CASKRQGVSPLHF	TGTGCCAGTAAAAGACAGGGGGTCTCACCCCTCCACTTT	TRBV2	TRBJ1-6	.	TRBD1
CASSWRLAEQETQYF	TGCGCCAGCAGCTGGAGACTAGCGGAACAAGAGACCCAGTACTTC	TRBV5-1	TRBJ2-5	.	TRBD2
CASSYGRGRTGELFF	TGTGCCAGCAGTTACGGAAGGGGTCGGACCGGGGAGCTGTTTTTT	TRBV6-5	TRBJ2-2	.	.
CATSGGTDFSSSYEQYF	TGTGCCACCAGTGGCGGGACAGACTTTTCTAGCTCCTACGAGCAGTACTTC	TRBV24-1	TRBJ2-7	once	.
CASSQLAGTSSTDTQYF	TGCGCCAGCAGCCAGCTAGCGGGGACATCTAGCACAGATACGCAGTATTTT	TRBV4-3	TRBJ2-3	.	TRBD2
CATSRGRAGSGNTIYF	TGTGCCACCAGCAGAGGCCGAGCCGGCTCTGGAAACACCATATATTTT	TRBV15	TRBJ1-3	few	.
CASSPSGGARNEQFF	TGCGCCAGCAGCCCCAGCGGGGGGGCTCGCAATGAGCAGTTCTTC	TRBV4-3	TRBJ2-1	.	TRBD2
CASSPGTGGAKTQYF	TGTGCCAGCAGCCCCGGGACAGGGGGCGCGAAGACCCAGTACTTC	TRBV2	TRBJ2-5	.	TRBD1
CASSLRTGGGKTEAFF	TGTGCCAGCAGCCTCCGGACAGGGGGCGGTAAAACTGAAGCTTTCTTT	TRBV5-4	TRBJ1-1	.	TRBD1
CASSEQGSNTGELFF	TGTGCCAGCAGTGAGCAGGGGTCGAACACCGGGGAGCTGTTTTTT	TRBV2	TRBJ2-2	.	.
CASRPGFMNTEAFF	TGTGCCAGCAGGCCAGGGTTTATGAACACTGAAGCTTTCTTT	TRBV11-1	TRBJ1-1	.	.
CASSPRTGFNSPLHF	TGTGCCAGCAGCCCCCGGACAGGTTTTAATTCACCCCTCCACTTT	TRBV9	TRBJ1-6	.	TRBD1
CASSFGGRGRTGELFF	TGTGCCAGCAGCTTCGGGGGGCGGGGGCGCACCGGGGAGCTGTTTTTT	TRBV11-2	TRBJ2-2	.	.
CASSRRRDSYTGELFF	TGTGCCAGCAGCCGCCGCCGGGACAGTTACACCGGGGAGCTGTTTTTT	TRBV7-2	TRBJ2-2	.	TRBD1
CASSPDRGLVKLFF	TGTGCCAGCAGTCCAGACAGGGGGCTGGTGAAACTGTTTTTT	TRBV6-7	TRBJ1-4	.	TRBD1
CASSFSSGGMETQYF	TGTGCCAGCAGCTTCAGTAGCGGGGGGATGGAGACCCAGTACTTC	TRBV5-6	TRBJ2-5	.	TRBD2
CARSLAFTDGNQPQHF	TGTGCCAGAAGCTTGGCTTTTACAGACGGCAATCAGCCCCAGCATTTT	TRBV5-3	TRBJ1-5	.	.
CASSQQGGYNSPLHF	TGCGCCAGCAGCCAACAGGGGGGCTATAATTCACCCCTCCACTTT	TRBV4-1	TRBJ1-6	.	TRBD1
CASSQEQGDYGYTF	TGTGCCAGCAGCCAAGAACAGGGAGACTATGGCTACACCTTC	TRBV4-2	TRBJ1-2	.	.
CASSPPPGRKGTDTQYF	TGTGCCAGCAGCCCTCCCCCTGGGAGAAAGGGCACAGATACGCAGTATTTT	TRBV3-1/TRBV3-2	TRBJ2-3	.	.
CASSTGTSGSFGEQFF	TGTGCCAGCAGTACCGGGACTAGCGGGAGTTTTGGTGAGCAGTTCTTC	TRBV28	TRBJ2-1	many	TRBD2
CASSQALQGGNTIYF	TGTGCCAGCAGCCAAGCCCTACAGGGAGGAAACACCATATATTTT	TRBV3-1/TRBV3-2	TRBJ1-3	.	.
CASSKQVSGNTIYF	TGTGCCAGCAGCAAACAAGTCTCTGGAAACACCATATATTTT	TRBV6-5	TRBJ1-3	.	.
CASSQKIRENTEAFF	TGTGCCAGCAGCCAAAAGATCCGAGAAAACACTGAAGCTTTCTTT	TRBV4-2	TRBJ1-1	.	.